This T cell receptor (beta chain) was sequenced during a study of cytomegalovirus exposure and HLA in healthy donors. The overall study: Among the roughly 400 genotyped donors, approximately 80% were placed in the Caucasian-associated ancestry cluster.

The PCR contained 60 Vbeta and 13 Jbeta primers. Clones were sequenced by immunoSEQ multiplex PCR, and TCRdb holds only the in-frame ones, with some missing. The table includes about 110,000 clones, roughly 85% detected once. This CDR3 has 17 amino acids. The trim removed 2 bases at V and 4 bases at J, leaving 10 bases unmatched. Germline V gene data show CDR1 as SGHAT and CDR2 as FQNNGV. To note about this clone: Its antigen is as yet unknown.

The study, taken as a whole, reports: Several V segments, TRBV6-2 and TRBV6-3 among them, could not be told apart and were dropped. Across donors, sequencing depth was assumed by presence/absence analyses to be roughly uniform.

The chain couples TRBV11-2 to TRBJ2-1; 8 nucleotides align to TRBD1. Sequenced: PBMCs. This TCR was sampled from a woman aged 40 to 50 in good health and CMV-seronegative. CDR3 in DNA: TGTGCCAGCAGCTTATCCACAGGGGGGCAGGGGTACAATGAGCAGTTCTTC. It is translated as CASSLSTGGQGYNEQFF.